This entry lists 18 T cell receptor beta chains sequenced from one sample in a study of regulatory T cells in long-lasting Graves disease. The authors built TCR beta libraries using iRepertoire HTBI primers and Arm-PCR of CDR3 regions. A single record per CDR3 protein comes from TCRdb applying MiXCR to the multiplex PCR reads. Of about 400,000 distinct CDR3 sequences listed, about 14% are singletons. Documented time point: newly diagnosed GD, antithyroid drugs for less than 3 months. Extracted RNA from PBMCs served as the source of the TCR library. The sequenced sample was peripheral blood mononuclear cells (PBMCs), obtained at new diagnosis, from a patient treated with antithyroid drugs. The receptors stem from a female donor with Graves disease.

Ten or more counts support this clonotype. The chain carries TRBV28 and TRBJ1-5, with 7 nucleotides matching TRBD1. CDR1 and CDR2 from the germline V gene are MDHEN and SYDVKM. This CDR3 spans 16 amino acids. V lost 6 bases, J lost 2 bases, and 10 bases stayed unmatched. This chain's CDR3 is CASRTHRGDGNQPQHF. The CDR3 DNA is TGTGCCAGCAGAACCCACAGGGGCGACGGCAATCAGCCCCAGCATTTT. Combining the CDR3 with reference TRBV28 and TRBJ1-5 gives the whole variable domain DVKVTQSSRYLVKRTGEKVFLECVQDMDHENMFWYRQDPGLGLRLIYFSYDVKMKEKGDIPEGYSVSREKKERFSLILESASTNQTSMYLCASRTHRGDGNQPQHFGDGTRLSIL.

This clonotype has a handful of counts. V gene TRBV6-9 combines with J gene TRBJ2-7, with TRBD2 matching 12 bases. Germline V gives CDR1 MNHGY, CDR2 SVAAGI. V lost 3 bases and J lost 0; bases outside the gene matches: 12. The length of the CDR3 is 19 residues. DNA for the CDR3: TGTGCCAGCAGTTACGAAACCCCGCAACTAGCGGGAGGCTCCTACGAGCAGTACTTC. It specifies CASSYETPQLAGGSYEQYF.

This clonotype appeared many times. V and J are TRBV24-1 and TRBJ1-1; the D gene is possibly TRBD1 (6 bases). CDR1 and CDR2 from the germline V gene are KGHDR and SFDVKD. The CDR3 runs to 12 residues. V shed 7 bases and J shed 5 bases, with 10 bases lying between them. The CDR3 DNA reads as TGTGCCACCAGAGGCGGACAGACTGAAGCTTTCTTT. Translation gives CATRGGQTEAFF.

At least ten counts were recorded for this clonotype. The chain employs TRBV27 and TRBJ2-2; 9 bases align to TRBD2. The V gene's germline CDR1 is MNHEY and CDR2 SMNVEV (reference sequence). The CDR3 is 17 residues long. V trimming: 6 bases; J trimming: 1 base; junction bases outside the gene matches: 9. The CDR3 sequence is CASSRIEAGGNTGELFF. Here the CDR3 DNA reads TGTGCCAGCAGCCGAATCGAAGCGGGAGGGAACACCGGGGAGCTGTTTTTT.

The sample holds many counts of this clonotype. The V gene is TRBV12-5, the J gene TRBJ2-5; tentatively, D is TRBD1 (5 bases). Germline loops: CDR1 LGHNT, CDR2 FRNRAP. Trimming cost V 3 bases and J 3 bases, with 14 bases left between them. The CDR3 loop spans 15 amino acids. CDR3 nucleotides: TGTGCTAGTGGTTTTGACAGTTTCCGGGAAGAGACCCAGTACTTC. Protein product: CASGFDSFREETQYF.

There are many counts of this clonotype. The chain carries TRBV10-3 and TRBJ1-2, with 8 bases matching TRBD1. The CDR3 contains 13 residues. Trimming removed 5 bases from V and 2 bases from J; junction bases left unmatched: 1. CDR1 is ENHRY, CDR2 SYGVKD, per germline. The CDR3: CAISTGGNYGYTF. DNA for the CDR3: TGTGCCATCAGTACAGGGGGGAACTATGGCTACACCTTC.

A remark on this clonotype: A much bigger clone sits one base away, suggesting this may be a read error. This sequence joins TRBV9 and TRBJ1-1; D is undetermined. CDR1 is SGDLS and CDR2 is YYNGEE in the germline V gene. V shed 2 bases and J shed 0 bases, with 8 bases lying between them. The CDR3 has 14 amino acids. CDR3 coding DNA: TGTGCCAGCAGCGTCAGGACGGTGAACACTGAAGCTTTCTTT. It codes for CASSVRTVNTEAFF.

Many counts were recorded for this clonotype. The rearrangement uses TRBV5-1 and TRBJ2-1, with 15 positions matching TRBD2. This CDR3 comprises 19 residues. Germline V gene sequence: CDR1 SGHRS, CDR2 YFSETQ. The junction had 6 bases not matched to a gene; V was cut back by 1 base and J by 1 base. Written as DNA, the CDR3 is TGCGCCAGCAGCTTGAGTGGACTAGCGGGGGGGCCTTCCTACAATGAGCAGTTCTTC. The encoded protein is CASSLSGLAGGPSYNEQFF. Complete variable domain (other parts from reference TRBV5-1 and TRBJ2-1): KAGVTQTPRYLIKTRGQQVTLSCSPISGHRSVSWYQQTPGQGLQFLFEYFSETQRNKGNFPGRFSGRQFSNSRSEMNVSTLELGDSALYLCASSLSGLAGGPSYNEQFFGPGTRLTVL.

Only a few counts were recorded for this clonotype. The V and J genes are TRBV5-1 and TRBJ1-4, with a weak D call TRBD1 (6 bases). The CDR3 contains 17 residues. V was clipped by 0 bases and J by 6 bases, with 18 bases between them. Germline V gene data show CDR1 as SGHRS and CDR2 as YFSETQ. CDR3 residues: CASSLATTGSWDEKLFF. Here the CDR3 DNA reads TGCGCCAGCAGCTTGGCTACAACAGGGTCCTGGGATGAAAAACTGTTTTTT.

This clonotype occurred many times. The chain combines TRBV6-1 with TRBJ1-1; 10 bases line up with TRBD1. Germline V gene lookup returns CDR1 MNHNS and CDR2 SASEGT. This CDR3 contains 16 residues. The V and J ends lost 5 bases and 0 bases, in that order; junction bases with no gene match: 6. The CDR3, as DNA: TGTGCCAGCAGTAACGGACAGGGGGGATTGAACACTGAAGCTTTCTTT. Residues: CASSNGQGGLNTEAFF.

The V call is TRBV10-3, the J call TRBJ2-2; 10 bases map to TRBD2. V gave up 2 bases and J gave up 4 bases; unmatched junction bases: 7. The germline gives CDR1 ENHRY, CDR2 SYGVKD. CDR3 length: 17 amino acids. DNA for the CDR3: TGTGCCATCAGTGAGCCGCTAGCGGGAGAAGGCACCGGGGAGCTGTTTTTT. Translating gives CAISEPLAGEGTGELFF.

This clonotype showed up many times. J is TRBJ1-1 and V is TRBV20-1; no firm D call. Trimming removed 5 bases from V and 0 bases from J, with 10 bases in between. The CDR3 covers 13 residues. Germline assignment: CDR1 DFQATT and CDR2 SNEGSKA (reference sequence). The CDR3 DNA follows: TGCAGTGCTCAGGTCGGGATGAACACTGAAGCTTTCTTT. Encoded protein: CSAQVGMNTEAFF.

This clonotype has at least ten counts. This chain links TRBV7-9 with TRBJ2-2; D is possibly TRBD2 (6 bases). This CDR3 contains 16 residues. The germline V and J ends were trimmed by 8 bases and 3 bases, with 19 bases remaining between them. Looked up from germline, CDR1 is SEHNR and CDR2 is FQNEAQ (reference sequence). DNA of the CDR3: TGTGCCAGCGCCTTCGGCGTGGCGGGACACACCGGGGAGCTGTTTTTT. The encoded protein is CASAFGVAGHTGELFF.

This clonotype has just a few counts. The gene calls are TRBV29-1 and TRBJ1-5, with D maybe TRBD1 (6 bases). The V gene lost 7 bases and the J gene lost 3 bases, with 16 bases spanning the gap. This CDR3 contains 14 residues. Germline CDR1 SQVTM, CDR2 ANQGSEA. The CDR3 DNA reads TGCAGCGCGGCCTATGGACAGTCCAATCAGCCCCAGCATTTT. Its translation is CSAAYGQSNQPQHF.

This clonotype appeared a few times. A read error is possible here, since a much larger clone lies one base away. This chain joins TRBV29-1 and TRBJ2-1, with D hard to call. V lost 4 bases and J lost 3, with 7 bases in between. CDR1 is SQVTM, CDR2 ANQGSEA, per germline. The CDR3 extends over 12 amino acids. CDR3 sequence (DNA): TGCAGCGTTGGTTTCGGCTACAATGAGCAGTTCTTC. Amino acid sequence: CSVGFGYNEQFF.

Ten or more counts support this clonotype. The chain joins TRBV11-2 to TRBJ1-2, with a possible D match to TRBD1 (6 bases). The CDR3 sequence is 15 residues long. Trimming pared 5 bases from V and 5 bases from J, leaving 18 bases between. The V gene's germline CDR1 is SGHAT and CDR2 FQNNGV. The CDR3 DNA reads TGTGCCAGCAGCGGATGGACAGCCGGGGGGTATGGCTACACCTTC. Translation: CASSGWTAGGYGYTF.

As to this clonotype: A junction boundary mismatches the germline segment, possibly from a read error. The V gene is TRBV12-3 or TRBV12-4, the J gene TRBJ2-1; unclear D gene. CDR3 size: 12 residues. CDR3 amino acids: CASSGSYDEQFF. The CDR3 DNA is TGTGCCAGCAGTGGGTCCTACGATGAGCAGTTCTTC.

This clonotype was observed at least ten times. The chain recombines TRBV24-1 with TRBJ2-3; 12 nucleotides line up with TRBD2. CDR3 size: 17 residues. Trimming removed 2 bases from V and 6 bases from J; junction bases left unmatched: 8. The germline V gene has CDR1 KGHDR and CDR2 SFDVKD. In nucleotides, the CDR3 is TGTGCCACCAGTGATTCCAGACTAGCGGGAGTAGGGGATACGCAGTATTTT. It translates to CATSDSRLAGVGDTQYF.